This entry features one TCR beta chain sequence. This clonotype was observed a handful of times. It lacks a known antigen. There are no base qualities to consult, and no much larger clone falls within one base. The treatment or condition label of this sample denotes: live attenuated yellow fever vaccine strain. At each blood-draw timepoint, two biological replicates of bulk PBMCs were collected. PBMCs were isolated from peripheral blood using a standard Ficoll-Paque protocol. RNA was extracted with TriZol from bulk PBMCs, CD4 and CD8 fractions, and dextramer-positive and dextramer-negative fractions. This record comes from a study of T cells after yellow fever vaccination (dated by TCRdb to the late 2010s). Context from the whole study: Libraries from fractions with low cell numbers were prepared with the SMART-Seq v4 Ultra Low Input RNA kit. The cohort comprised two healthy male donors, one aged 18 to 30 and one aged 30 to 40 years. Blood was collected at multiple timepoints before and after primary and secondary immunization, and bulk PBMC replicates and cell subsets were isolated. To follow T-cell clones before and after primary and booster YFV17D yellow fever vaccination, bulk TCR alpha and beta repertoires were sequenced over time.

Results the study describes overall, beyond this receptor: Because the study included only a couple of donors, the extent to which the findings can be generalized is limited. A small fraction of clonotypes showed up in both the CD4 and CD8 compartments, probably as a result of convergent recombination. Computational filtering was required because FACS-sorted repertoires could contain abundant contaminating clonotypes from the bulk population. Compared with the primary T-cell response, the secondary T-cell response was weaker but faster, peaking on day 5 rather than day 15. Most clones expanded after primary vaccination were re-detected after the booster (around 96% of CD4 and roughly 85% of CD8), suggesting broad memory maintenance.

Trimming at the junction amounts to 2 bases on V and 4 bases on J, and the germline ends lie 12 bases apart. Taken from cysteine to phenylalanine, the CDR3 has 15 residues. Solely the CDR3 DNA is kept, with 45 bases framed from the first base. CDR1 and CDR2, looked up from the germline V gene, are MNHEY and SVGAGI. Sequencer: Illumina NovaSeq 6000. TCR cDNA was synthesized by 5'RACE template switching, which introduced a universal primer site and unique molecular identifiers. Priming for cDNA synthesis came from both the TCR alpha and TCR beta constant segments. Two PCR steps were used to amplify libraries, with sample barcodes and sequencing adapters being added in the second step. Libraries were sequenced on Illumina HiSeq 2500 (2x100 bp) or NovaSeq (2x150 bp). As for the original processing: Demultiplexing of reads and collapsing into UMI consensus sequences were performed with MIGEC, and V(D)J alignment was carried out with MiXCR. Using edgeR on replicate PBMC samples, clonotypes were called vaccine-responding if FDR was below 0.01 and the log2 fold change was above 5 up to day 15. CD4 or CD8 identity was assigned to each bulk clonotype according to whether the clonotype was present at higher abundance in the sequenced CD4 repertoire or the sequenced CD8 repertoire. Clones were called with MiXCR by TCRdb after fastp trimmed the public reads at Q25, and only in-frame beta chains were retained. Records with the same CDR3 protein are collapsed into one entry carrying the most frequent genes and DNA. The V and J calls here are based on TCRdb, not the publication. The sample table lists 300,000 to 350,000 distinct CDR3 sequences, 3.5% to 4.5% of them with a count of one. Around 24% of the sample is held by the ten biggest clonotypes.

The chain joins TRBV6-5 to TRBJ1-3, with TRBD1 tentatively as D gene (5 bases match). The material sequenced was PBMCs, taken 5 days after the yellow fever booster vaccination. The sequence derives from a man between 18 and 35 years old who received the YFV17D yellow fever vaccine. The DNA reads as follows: TGTGCCAGCAGTTACAGGGGAGGAGGGGGAAACACCATATATTTT. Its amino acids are CASSYRGGGGNTIYF.